Below are 6 T cell receptor beta chains sequenced from a single sample in a study of blood T cells in healthy people across ages. Primed by a sample-barcoded 5' primer and a J-beta primer mix, a second PCR proceeded for 7 to 11 cycles. Each CDR3 protein gets one entry after TCRdb re-called the 5' RACE reads with MiXCR. The sample records 1.5 million to 2 million distinct CDR3 sequences, approximately 30% being singletons. The sample comprised blood. These receptors were obtained from a woman aged 25 to 39 in good health.

Details on this clonotype: One end of the junction does not line up with germline, which may come from a read error. V and J are TRBV6-5 and TRBJ1-1; D is unresolved. The CDR3 is made up of 13 amino acids. Germline loops: CDR1 MNHEY, CDR2 SVGAGI. CDR3 in DNA: TGTACCAGCAGTTACTCCCTTAGAACTGAAGCTTTCTTT. The encoded protein is CTSSYSLRTEAFF.

Ten or more counts support this clonotype. The chain recombines TRBV13 with TRBJ2-2, with D unclear. Germline loops: CDR1 PRHDT, CDR2 FYEKMQ (reference sequence). This CDR3 is built from 16 residues. Trimming pared 1 base from V and 4 bases from J, leaving 13 bases between. The CDR3 sequence: CASSLVSSWGTGELFF. The CDR3 DNA sequence: TGTGCCAGCAGCTTAGTCTCCAGCTGGGGCACCGGGGAGCTGTTTTTT.

V usage is TRBV28 and J usage is TRBJ2-7; the match to TRBD1 covers 8 bases. V gave up 8 bases and J gave up 3 bases; unmatched junction bases: 9. CDR3 length: 14 residues. CDR1 is MDHEN and CDR2 is SYDVKM in the germline V gene. The CDR3 nucleotides read TGTGCCAGCGTGACCCGGACAGGGAGCTACGAGCAGTACTTC. Residues: CASVTRTGSYEQYF.

This clonotype was recorded at least ten times. The chain links TRBV28 to TRBJ2-5; D is possibly TRBD1 (6 bases). Per the germline V gene, CDR1 is MDHEN and CDR2 is SYDVKM. This CDR3 is 14 amino acids long. V was clipped by 3 bases and J by 5 bases, with 13 bases between them. CDR3 sequence (DNA): TGTGCCAGCAGTTTCTCCAGGGGCGCGGAGACCCAGTACTTC. Residues: CASSFSRGAETQYF.

At least ten counts were recorded for this clonotype. The CDR3 coding sequence is TGTGCCAGCAGCCAGCTCGGGGGGACGGCTGAAGCTTTCTTT. It translates to CASSQLGGTAEAFF. The rearrangement uses TRBV4-2 and TRBJ1-1; D is possibly TRBD1 (5 bases). The V gene's germline CDR1 is LGHNA and CDR2 YNFKEQ. The CDR3 spans 14 residues. V was trimmed by 3 bases and J by 6 bases, leaving 14 bases between them.

This clonotype was counted a few times. The rearrangement links TRBV10-3 to TRBJ2-3; D might be TRBD1 (5 bases). CDR1 and CDR2 from the germline V gene are ENHRY and SYGVKD. CDR3 size: 15 residues. V shed 4 bases and J shed 1 base, with 12 bases lying between them. CDR3 nucleotide sequence: TGTGCCATCAGTGCAGGGTTTGCAGGCACAGATACGCAGTATTTT. Protein: CAISAGFAGTDTQYF.